This T cell receptor (beta chain) was identified in a study of T cells in women clearing cervical HPV infection. Study-wide background: Donors had HPV16-related CIN3 or worse; 2 had invasive cancer. Cases' blood sampling followed lesion detection by median around 150 days (90 to 200). Study observations and caveats: Each sample's T-cell count was unknown, possibly confounding richness.

The assay was immunoSEQ multiplex PCR, and TCRdb's table has in-frame clones only and misses some. The specimen's table records under 45,000 clones. CDR1 MNHNS and CDR2 SASEGT come from the germline V gene. With V trimmed by 0 bases and J by 7 bases, 7 bases remained unmatched. This CDR3 has 16 residues. With regard to this clone: Its target is unknown. Read sequence stops 3 residues before the CDR3 end, and the germline J gene provides the missing end.

The J gene is TRBJ2-1, the V gene TRBV6-1, with 9 bases lining up with TRBD1. Sequencing used blood buffy coat. This sequence originates from a woman aged 18 to 69 with a cervical HPV16 infection that either progressed to CIN3+ or cleared (not recorded which). The sequenced part of the CDR3 DNA is TGTGCCAGCAGTGAAGCCCACGGGACAGGGAATAATGAG. As protein: CASSEAHGTGNNE. The CDR3 reads in full as CASSEAHGTGNNEQFF.